Listed here are 3 T cell receptor beta chains from one sample, sequenced in a study of blood T cell repertoires in COVID-19. The data were produced by immunoSEQ multiplex PCR, yet TCRdb's version contains in-frame clones alone and is incomplete. The data contain under 200,000 clones, about 82% of them singletons. Sequencing input: peripheral blood. These receptors were taken from a man in his 70s with active or convalescent COVID-19.

The gene calls are TRBV5-1 and TRBJ2-1; unclear D gene. Germline V gene sequence: CDR1 SGHRS, CDR2 YFSETQ. V dropped 5 bases and J dropped 0 bases, with 12 bases sitting between them. The CDR3 consists of 15 residues. CDR3 loop: CASRRAMSSYNEQFF. In nucleotides, the CDR3 is TGCGCCAGCAGGCGAGCCATGAGCTCCTACAATGAGCAGTTCTTC.

The rearrangement links TRBV7-9 to TRBJ2-3; maybe TRBD1 (7 bases). Per germline, CDR1 SEHNR and CDR2 FQNEAQ (reference sequence). The CDR3 is 15 residues long. V was cut by 5 bases and J by 2 bases, with 14 bases left in between. The CDR3 bases are TGTGCCAGCAGCCGGGAGACAGGGAACACAGATACGCAGTATTTT. It translates to CASSRETGNTDTQYF.

This clone has just a few counts. The genes are TRBV5-4 and TRBJ1-3, with D unclear. The CDR3 runs to 14 residues. The V end was cut by 6 bases, the J end by 0 bases, with 10 bases between. Looked up from germline, CDR1 is SGHNT and CDR2 is YYREEE (reference sequence). The chain's CDR3 is CASKSGLSGNTIYF. CDR3 nucleotide sequence: TGTGCCAGCAAATCAGGACTCTCTGGAAACACCATATATTTT.